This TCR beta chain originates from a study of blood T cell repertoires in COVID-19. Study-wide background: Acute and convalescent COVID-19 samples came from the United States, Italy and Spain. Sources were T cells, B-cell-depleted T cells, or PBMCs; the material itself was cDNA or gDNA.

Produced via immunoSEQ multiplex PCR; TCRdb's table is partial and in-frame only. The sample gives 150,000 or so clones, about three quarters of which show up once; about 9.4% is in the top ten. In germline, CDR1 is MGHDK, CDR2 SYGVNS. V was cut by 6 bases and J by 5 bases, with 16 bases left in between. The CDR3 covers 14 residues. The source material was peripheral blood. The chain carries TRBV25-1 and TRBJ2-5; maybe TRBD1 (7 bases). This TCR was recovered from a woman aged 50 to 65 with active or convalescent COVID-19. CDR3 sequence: CASSLGGGAETQYF. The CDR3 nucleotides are TGTGCCAGCAGCCTCGGAGGGGGCGCGGAGACCCAGTACTTC.